The sequence of this T cell receptor beta chain was determined in a study of shared T cell receptors in the human thymus. The length of the CDR3 is 14 residues. The ends were cut back, 4 bases at V and 2 bases at J, with 11 bases in the middle. Germline-derived CDR1 and CDR2 are LGHNA and YSLEER. TCRdb's copy holds only in-frame clones and misses some; the assay was immunoSEQ multiplex PCR. Seen here are under 700,000 clones, around 78% observed once, and the top ten hold 0.01% to 0.015%. The sample was also linked to a second study, of human thymus T cells. That work contributes: Immunologically healthy infants in Finland undergoing congenital heart defect surgery were the donors. Corrective cardiac surgery supplied the resected thymus tissue. There appeared to be biased usage of V and J genes in thymic and blood repertoires. What related research reported was that thymic repertoires overlapped highly among unrelated individuals.

Sequenced: thymocytes. The rearrangement joins TRBV4-3 to TRBJ1-2, with a possible D match to TRBD1 (5 bases). The receptor comes from a boy under two years old with a congenital heart defect. The CDR3 region is CASSPGGRNYGYTF. CDR3 bases: TGCGCCAGCAGCCCCGGGGGAAGAAACTATGGCTACACCTTC.